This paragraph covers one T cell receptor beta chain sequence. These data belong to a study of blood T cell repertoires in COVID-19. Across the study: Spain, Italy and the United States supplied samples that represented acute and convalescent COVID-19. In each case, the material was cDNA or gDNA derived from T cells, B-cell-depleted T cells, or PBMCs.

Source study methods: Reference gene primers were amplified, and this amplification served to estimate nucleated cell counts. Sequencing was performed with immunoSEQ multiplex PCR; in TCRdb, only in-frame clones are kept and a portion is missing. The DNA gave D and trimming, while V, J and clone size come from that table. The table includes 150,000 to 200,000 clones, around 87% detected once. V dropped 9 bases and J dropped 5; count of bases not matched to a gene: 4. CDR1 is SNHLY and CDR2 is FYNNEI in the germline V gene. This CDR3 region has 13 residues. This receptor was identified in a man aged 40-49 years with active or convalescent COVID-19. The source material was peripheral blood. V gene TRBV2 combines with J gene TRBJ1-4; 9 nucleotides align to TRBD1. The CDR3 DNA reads TGTGCCAGTACAGGGGGCTTAAATGAAAAACTGTTTTTT. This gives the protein CASTGGLNEKLFF.